These T cell receptor beta chains were read from a single sample in a study of Graves' ophthalmopathy and Graves' hyperthyroidism. TCRdb reprocessed the multiplex PCR reads via MiXCR and lists one record per CDR3 protein. The table lists almost 400,000 distinct CDR3 sequences, about 16% of them singletons, with approximately 1.4% in the top ten. The sequenced material came from peripheral blood. All receptors come from a woman aged 18-30 years with Graves' ophthalmopathy. Each CDR3 is given with its conserved first and last residue. The D gene is left open where the match is weak. Not every row has a clone size; where given, it reads once, few, many or a size class.

j_gene: TRBJ2-7; abundance: NA; v_gene: TRBV6-2/TRBV6-3; d_gene: TRBD1; CDR3nt: TGTGCCAGCAGCCCCGACAGGGCAATATACTTC; CDR3aa: CASSPDRAIYF
j_gene: TRBJ2-2; abundance: many; v_gene: TRBV20-1; d_gene: TRBD1; CDR3nt: TGCAGTGCTAGATGGGGACAGTGGACCGGGGAGCTGTTTTTT; CDR3aa: CSARWGQWTGELFF
j_gene: TRBJ2-5; abundance: NA; v_gene: TRBV20-1; d_gene: TRBD2; CDR3nt: TGCAGTGCCGAGGTGGGGACTAGCGGAGGGGAGGAGACCCAGTACTTC; CDR3aa: CSAEVGTSGGEETQYF
j_gene: TRBJ1-1; abundance: many; v_gene: TRBV5-6; d_gene: NA; CDR3nt: TGTGCCAGCAGCCCAAGACCCTTGATGAACACTGAAGCTTTCTTT; CDR3aa: CASSPRPLMNTEAFF
j_gene: TRBJ2-7; abundance: many; v_gene: TRBV5-5; d_gene: TRBD2; CDR3nt: TGTGCCAGTTTCCTAGCGGGGGCCTACGAGCAGTACTTC; CDR3aa: CASFLAGAYEQYF
j_gene: TRBJ1-5; abundance: NA; v_gene: TRBV6-5; d_gene: NA; CDR3nt: TGTGCCAGCAGCTATTCGGGGAACGAGAAGCCCCAGCATTTT; CDR3aa: CASSYSGNEKPQHF
j_gene: TRBJ1-6; abundance: many; v_gene: TRBV19; d_gene: TRBD1; CDR3nt: TGTGCCAGTAGCTTAACCGGGACAGGGGTAAATTCACCCCTCCACTTT; CDR3aa: CASSLTGTGVNSPLHF
j_gene: TRBJ1-3; abundance: many; v_gene: TRBV27; d_gene: TRBD1; CDR3nt: TGTGCCAGCAGTTTATCACCCTTAAACAGGGGGCGAGCTGGAAACACCATATATTTT; CDR3aa: CASSLSPLNRGRAGNTIYF
j_gene: TRBJ1-2; abundance: many; v_gene: TRBV6-2/TRBV6-3; d_gene: NA; CDR3nt: TGTGCCAGCAGTTACTCCGGAAAGGGCGGAGGTGGCTACACCTTC; CDR3aa: CASSYSGKGGGGYTF
j_gene: TRBJ1-5; abundance: many; v_gene: TRBV6-2/TRBV6-3; d_gene: NA; CDR3nt: TGTGCCAGCAGTTACCGGGATAGCAATCAGCCCCAGCATTTT; CDR3aa: CASSYRDSNQPQHF
j_gene: TRBJ2-7; abundance: many; v_gene: TRBV4-1; d_gene: NA; CDR3nt: TGCGCCAGCAGCCAAGTCGTAGACTACTACGAGCAGTACTTC; CDR3aa: CASSQVVDYYEQYF
j_gene: TRBJ2-7; abundance: NA; v_gene: TRBV30; d_gene: NA; CDR3nt: TGTGCCTACTCCTCCGAAGGGGTCAGGGAGCAGTACTTC; CDR3aa: CAYSSEGVREQYF
j_gene: TRBJ2-2; abundance: many; v_gene: TRBV6-6; d_gene: TRBD2; CDR3nt: TGTGCCAGCATTCAGGGGGGACTAGCGGCCACTTGGAACACCGGGGAGCTGTTTTTT; CDR3aa: CASIQGGLAATWNTGELFF
j_gene: TRBJ2-7; abundance: many; v_gene: TRBV28; d_gene: TRBD2; CDR3nt: TGTGCCAGCAGTTTGCCAACTAGCGTCTACGAGCAGTACTTC; CDR3aa: CASSLPTSVYEQYF
j_gene: TRBJ2-7; abundance: many; v_gene: TRBV20-1; d_gene: NA; CDR3nt: TGCAGTGCTAGAGATCTCGCCCCGAATTCCTCCTACGAGCAGTACTTC; CDR3aa: CSARDLAPNSSYEQYF
j_gene: TRBJ2-7; abundance: NA; v_gene: TRBV6-1; d_gene: TRBD1; CDR3nt: TGTGCCAGCATCTCCTTGGGACAGGGTGCCTACGAGCAGTACTTC; CDR3aa: CASISLGQGAYEQYF
j_gene: TRBJ1-2; abundance: many; v_gene: TRBV20-1; d_gene: NA; CDR3nt: TGCAGTACCCCACAGAGCCGATCCGGATCCTATGGCTACACCTTC; CDR3aa: CSTPQSRSGSYGYTF
j_gene: TRBJ2-5; abundance: many; v_gene: TRBV10-3; d_gene: NA; CDR3nt: TGTGCCACGGCATCGGGGTCCGAAATGGAGACCCAGTACTTC; CDR3aa: CATASGSEMETQYF
j_gene: TRBJ2-7; abundance: many; v_gene: TRBV20-1; d_gene: TRBD1; CDR3nt: TGCAGTGCTATAAGGACAGGGAAAAACGAGCAGTACTTC; CDR3aa: CSAIRTGKNEQYF
j_gene: TRBJ2-7; abundance: NA; v_gene: TRBV5-1; d_gene: TRBD1; CDR3nt: TGCGCCAGCAGCTTGGGGACAGGGTCTGTCGAGCAGTACTTC; CDR3aa: CASSLGTGSVEQYF
j_gene: TRBJ2-2; abundance: NA; v_gene: TRBV28; d_gene: TRBD1; CDR3nt: TGTGCCAGCAGTAAACTCAGGGGGCTCCAAACCCCGAACACCGGGGAGCTGTTTTTT; CDR3aa: CASSKLRGLQTPNTGELFF
j_gene: TRBJ1-2; abundance: NA; v_gene: TRBV20-1; d_gene: NA; CDR3nt: TGCAGTGCTAGGTCTTCCCATTCCTATGGCTACACCTTC; CDR3aa: CSARSSHSYGYTF
j_gene: TRBJ2-7; abundance: many; v_gene: TRBV29-1; d_gene: NA; CDR3nt: TGCAGCGTTGGCCGAAAAGGGCCCTACGAGCAGTACTTC; CDR3aa: CSVGRKGPYEQYF
j_gene: TRBJ1-6; abundance: many; v_gene: TRBV12-3/TRBV12-4; d_gene: TRBD1; CDR3nt: TGTGCCTCACGTTTATGGGCAGGGGGCGCCGAGTCCTATAATTCACCCCTCCACTTT; CDR3aa: CASRLWAGGAESYNSPLHF